The T cell receptor (beta chain) under discussion was sequenced for a study of T cell responses to AZD1222 COVID-19 vaccine. The table came from immunoSEQ multiplex PCR; TCRdb's copy has only in-frame clones and leaves some out. Of roughly 150,000 clones listed, roughly 94% were seen once; the top ten hold approximately 4.8%. Germline CDR1 reads LGHNA; CDR2 reads YNFKEQ. The CDR3 has 18 amino acids. V lost 0 bases to trimming and J lost 3 bases; unmatched junction nucleotides: 8. The input for sequencing was peripheral blood, taken 28 days after the second AZD1222 dose. This TCR was sampled from an adult who received the AZD1222 COVID-19 vaccine. The chain carries TRBV4-2 and TRBJ2-1, with 10 positions matching TRBD2. CDR3: CASSQESGTSVLYNEQFF. Here the CDR3 DNA reads TGTGCCAGCAGCCAAGAGTCGGGGACTAGCGTACTCTACAATGAGCAGTTCTTC.